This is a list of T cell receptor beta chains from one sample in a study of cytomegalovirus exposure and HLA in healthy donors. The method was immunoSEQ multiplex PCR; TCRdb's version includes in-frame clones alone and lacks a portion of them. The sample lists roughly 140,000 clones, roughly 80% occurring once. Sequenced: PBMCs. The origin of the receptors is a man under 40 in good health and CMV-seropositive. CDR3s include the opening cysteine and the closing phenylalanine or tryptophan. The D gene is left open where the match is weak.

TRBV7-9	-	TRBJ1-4	CASSLVGGYGTNEKLFF
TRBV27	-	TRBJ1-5	CASSLSPFQPQHF
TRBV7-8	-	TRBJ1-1	CASSLAYEDTEAFF
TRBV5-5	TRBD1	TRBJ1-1	CASSSGTGGVRTEAFF
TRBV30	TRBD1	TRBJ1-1	CAWSFRSTGVKRRTEAFF
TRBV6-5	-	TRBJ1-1	CASSYSDLRAGTEAFF
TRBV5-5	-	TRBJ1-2	CASSLKAGFGYTF
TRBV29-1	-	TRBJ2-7	CSAGTADEQYF
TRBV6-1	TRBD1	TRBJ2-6	CASSERGQGTSGANVLTF
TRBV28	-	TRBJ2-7	CASTLDPGTSAYEQYF
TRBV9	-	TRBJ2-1	CASSVVPLSSYNEQFF
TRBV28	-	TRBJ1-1	CASSLRRANTEAFF
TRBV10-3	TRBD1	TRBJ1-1	CAISQGQGITEAFF
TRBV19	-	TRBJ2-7	CASSIQVAYEQYF
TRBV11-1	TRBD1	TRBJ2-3	CASSPRGSTQYF
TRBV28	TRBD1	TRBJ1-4	CASSLYGTGVLTNEKLFF
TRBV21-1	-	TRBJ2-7	CASSKYPEQDYEQYF
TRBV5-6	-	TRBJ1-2	CASTTGLGDGYTF
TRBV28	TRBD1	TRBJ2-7	CASRTGFEQYF
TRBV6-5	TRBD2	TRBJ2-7	CASSYGRGDYEQYF
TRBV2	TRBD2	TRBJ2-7	CASSDSSGRAISYEQYF
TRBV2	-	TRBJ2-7	CASSAGRGYEQYF